The 13 T cell receptor beta chains presented below share a single source sample, sequenced in a study of T cell repertoires in cytomegalovirus infection. The antigens for these receptors are not known. MiXCR was run by TCRdb on the reads, yielding one entry per CDR3 protein. The data show some 940,000 distinct CDR3 sequences, around 32% seen once. The sequencing here drew on cultured CD8+ T cells from PBMCs, taken from culture after CMV antigen stimulation. These receptors originate from a human donor in good health (CMV status not recorded). Some clones in this sample may be carry-over from other donors' samples.

This clonotype was detected only a few times. V and J are TRBV7-6 and TRBJ1-1; D ambiguous. Germline V lookup: CDR1 SGHVS, CDR2 FNYEAQ. The CDR3 totals 13 residues. Trimming removed 2 bases from V and 7 bases from J, with 11 bases in between. The CDR3 sequence: CASSLNPESEAFF. The CDR3 bases are TGTGCCAGCAGCTTAAATCCCGAGAGTGAAGCTTTCTTT.

This clonotype was observed a few times. This rearrangement joins TRBV6-2 or TRBV6-3 to TRBJ1-2, with no clear D. V was trimmed by 0 bases and J by 1 base, leaving 6 bases between them. Looked up from germline, CDR1 is MNHEY and CDR2 is SVGEGT. The CDR3 runs 14 residues. The CDR3 region is CASSYSPHNYGYTF. As DNA, the CDR3 is TGTGCCAGCAGTTACTCTCCCCATAACTATGGCTACACCTTC.

The genes are TRBV15 and TRBJ1-6; D not certain. The CDR3 extends over 14 amino acids. The V end lost 5 bases, the J end lost 9 bases, and 14 bases lay between the germline ends. CDR1 is LNHNV, CDR2 YYDKDF, per germline (reference sequence). The CDR3 protein is CATSLILGGSPLHF. The CDR3 DNA reads as TGTGCCACCAGCTTAATCCTGGGCGGTTCACCCCTCCACTTT.

V usage is TRBV6-1 and J usage is TRBJ2-1; D ambiguous. The CDR3 extends over 13 amino acids. V lost 1 base and J 7 bases, leaving 8 bases between the germline ends. CDR1 and CDR2 from the germline V gene are MNHNS and SASEGT. The CDR3 protein is CASSEVHRNEQFF. As DNA, the CDR3 is TGTGCCAGCAGTGAAGTCCATAGGAATGAGCAGTTCTTC.

There are many counts of this clonotype. The chain combines TRBV12-3 or TRBV12-4 with TRBJ2-3; D ambiguous. With 2 bases removed from V and 2 bases from J, the gap between germline ends came to 8 bases. The CDR3 sequence is 14 residues long. CDR3: CASSLRDTTDTQYF. DNA of the CDR3: TGTGCCAGCAGTTTAAGAGATACCACAGATACGCAGTATTTT.

The chain is built from TRBV5-6 and TRBJ2-7; D is perhaps TRBD1 (5 bases). The CDR3 totals 14 residues. V lost 3 bases to trimming and J lost 2 bases, with 12 bases between them. Germline V CDR1 and CDR2: SGHDT, YYEEEE. The DNA of the CDR3 is TGTGCCAGCAGCTCCGTTGACAGAGCCTACGAGCAGTACGTC. It is translated as CASSSVDRAYEQYV.

V usage is TRBV4-1 and J usage is TRBJ2-3, with D perhaps matching TRBD2 (6 bases). The CDR3 loop spans 13 amino acids. Germline CDR1 MGHRA, CDR2 YSYEKL. Trimming took off 5 bases at V and 6 bases at J, with 12 bases between the two ends. CDR3 residues: CASSNSGTDTQYF. In DNA, the CDR3 is TGCGCCAGCAGCAATTCGGGGACTGATACGCAGTATTTT.

This rearrangement joins TRBV19 to TRBJ2-5; 7 bases fit TRBD2. V lost 1 base, J lost 5 bases, and 4 bases stayed unmatched. Germline V CDR1 and CDR2: LNHDA, SQIVND (reference sequence). The CDR3 is 14 amino acids. CDR3: CASSIGLARETQYF. For the CDR3, the DNA is TGTGCCAGTAGTATAGGACTAGCCCGGGAGACCCAGTACTTC.

This clonotype was observed many times. Here the CDR3 reads CASTTTDTQYF. The CDR3 DNA sequence: TGTGCCAGCACCACCACAGATACGCAGTATTTT. J is TRBJ2-3 and V is TRBV7-2; D gene uncertain. The CDR3 length is 11 residues. Germline CDR1 reads SGHTA; CDR2 reads FQGNSA. Trimming removed 7 bases from V and 2 bases from J, with 4 bases in between.

V usage is TRBV5-1 and J usage is TRBJ1-5, with a weak D call TRBD1 (6 bases). V was shortened by 4 bases and J by 12 bases, with 17 bases between the two germline ends. Germline V CDR1 and CDR2: SGHRS, YFSETQ. The CDR3 consists of 13 residues. For the CDR3, the DNA is TGCGCCAGCAGCACTAAGACAGGAGGTCTCCAGCATTTT. This translates into CASSTKTGGLQHF.

V is TRBV27 and J is TRBJ1-1; no definite D call. Trimming shortened V by 6 bases and J by 1 base, and 9 bases separated the two germline ends. Germline V lookup: CDR1 MNHEY, CDR2 SMNVEV (reference sequence). The CDR3 has 13 residues. The CDR3 DNA sequence: TGTGCCAGCAGCCACACCCCGAACACTGAAGCTTTCTTT. This sequence encodes CASSHTPNTEAFF.

Many counts were recorded for this clonotype. The V and J genes are TRBV7-8 and TRBJ1-4, with 9 bases identical to TRBD1. CDR3 length: 17 residues. Germline V lookup: CDR1 SGHVS, CDR2 FQNEAQ. Losses at the gene ends were 4 bases for V and 5 bases for J; bases not matched to a gene: 11. The CDR3 region is CASSSGRPGTGNEKLFF. The CDR3 region has the DNA TGTGCCAGCAGCTCCGGGCGTCCCGGGACAGGGAATGAAAAACTGTTTTTT.

This clonotype appeared a few times. This chain's CDR3 is CASFRNTEAFF. The CDR3 bases are TGTGCCAGCTTCCGGAACACTGAAGCTTTCTTT. This sequence joins TRBV6-1 and TRBJ1-1, with unresolved D. The CDR3 contains 11 residues. V lost 8 bases and J 1 base, leaving 5 bases between the germline ends. CDR1 is MNHNS, CDR2 SASEGT, per germline.